One T cell receptor (beta chain) is described in this entry. This specimen comes from a study of cytomegalovirus exposure and HLA in healthy donors. 13 Jbeta primers and 60 Vbeta primers were used for the PCR. Per the original data handling: A later analysis counted 80 million or so unique TCR beta chains, some 12 million shared. Generated by immunoSEQ multiplex PCR, the TCRdb table keeps only in-frame clones and is missing some. The V and J calls and the clone size are those of that table, but D and trimming were determined from the DNA. Here the sample spans about 150,000 clones, 70% to 80% being singletons. Deletions cut 3 bases from V and 0 bases from J, with 5 bases between. The CDR3 extends over 13 amino acids. Germline CDR1 and CDR2: MNHNS and SASEGT.

Sequenced: PBMCs. This rearrangement joins TRBV6-1 to TRBJ1-1; no definite D call. This TCR derives from a man aged 25-45 years in good health and CMV-seropositive. The CDR3 region has the DNA TGTGCCAGCAGTGACTACGTGAACACTGAAGCTTTCTTT. The encoded protein is CASSDYVNTEAFF.